The 27 T cell receptor beta chains reported below all come from one sample, sequenced in a study of cytomegalovirus exposure and HLA in healthy donors. Vbeta (60) and Jbeta (13) primers were used in the PCR. Sequenced by immunoSEQ multiplex PCR; TCRdb stores in-frame clones only, minus some. The sample yields roughly 110,000 clones, less than 85% seen once. Sequenced sample: PBMCs. These receptor sequences come from a woman in her thirties or forties in good health and CMV-seropositive.

This clone was observed a handful of times. The genes are TRBV9 and TRBJ1-5; 7 nucleotides agree with TRBD1. Germline V gives CDR1 SGDLS, CDR2 YYNGEE. The CDR3 totals 14 residues. V dropped 1 base and J dropped 5; count of bases not matched to a gene: 3. The CDR3 sequence: CASSVSGGHQPQHF. CDR3 in DNA: TGTGCCAGCAGCGTATCAGGGGGACATCAGCCCCAGCATTTT.

V gene TRBV5-5 combines with J gene TRBJ1-2; 10 bases agree with TRBD1. Trimming at V came to 6 bases and at J to 4 bases, leaving 6 bases not matched to a gene. Germline CDR1 SGHKS, CDR2 YYEKEE (reference sequence). This CDR3 has 14 amino acids. The CDR3 protein is CASNQRQGAYGYTF. The CDR3 region has the DNA TGTGCCAGCAACCAAAGACAGGGGGCCTATGGCTACACCTTC.

V and J are TRBV5-1 and TRBJ2-2; 8 nucleotides align to TRBD1. CDR3 length equals 13 residues. The ends lost 4 bases at V and 7 bases at J; junction bases unmatched: 3. Looked up from germline, CDR1 is SGHRS and CDR2 is YFSETQ. The CDR3 DNA reads as TGCGCCAGCAGCGCACAGGGGGACGGGGAGCTGTTTTTT. Protein product: CASSAQGDGELFF.

CDR3 in amino acids: CASSYSIGLQTQYF. Written as DNA, the CDR3 is TGTGCCAGCAGTTACTCGATCGGGTTACAGACCCAGTACTTC. The chain links TRBV6-6 to TRBJ2-5, with D unresolved. This CDR3 contains 14 residues. V shed 0 bases and J shed 6 bases, with 11 bases lying between them. CDR1 and CDR2 from the germline V gene are MNHNY and SVGAGI (reference sequence).

The J gene is TRBJ2-5, the V gene TRBV5-1; D ambiguous. Trimming shortened V by 5 bases and J by 5 bases, and 13 bases separated the two germline ends. This CDR3 region has 13 residues. The germline CDR1 and CDR2 sequences are SGHRS and YFSETQ. DNA of the CDR3: TGCGCCAGCAGGCGTGACATGATGGAGACCCAGTACTTC. Translating gives CASRRDMMETQYF.

The V gene is TRBV5-4, the J gene TRBJ1-2; 10 bases are shared with TRBD1. The V segment lost 4 bases and the J segment 2 bases; nucleotides outside the gene matches: 5. The germline CDR1 and CDR2 sequences are SGHNT and YYREEE (reference sequence). The CDR3 is 15 residues long. For the CDR3, the DNA is TGTGCCAGCAGCCAACGACAGGGGGCCAACTATGGCTACACCTTC. It encodes CASSQRQGANYGYTF.

The chain employs TRBV11-3 and TRBJ2-5, with D uncertain. The CDR3 contains 14 residues. Germline V lookup: CDR1 SGHNT, CDR2 YENEEA. V lost 0 bases and J 6 bases, leaving 11 bases between the germline ends. The CDR3 loop is CASSLEPSSKTQYF. The CDR3 DNA is TGTGCCAGCAGCTTAGAACCTAGTTCGAAGACCCAGTACTTC.

The chain uses TRBV5-1 and TRBJ1-1, with D unclear. The CDR3 is 15 residues long. V lost 4 bases and J 1 base, leaving 14 bases between the germline ends. Germline values: CDR1 SGHRS, CDR2 YFSETQ. CDR3 loop: CASSPGAGGNTEAFF. CDR3 nucleotide sequence: TGCGCCAGCAGCCCTGGAGCAGGAGGGAACACTGAAGCTTTCTTT.

DNA for the CDR3: TGTGCCAGCAGCGTAGGGTTCTCGGCGCGACGGGTAGGCAATGAGCAGTTCTTC. This encodes CASSVGFSARRVGNEQFF. The chain employs TRBV9 and TRBJ2-1; D not resolved. Trimming shortened V by 0 bases and J by 6 bases, and 22 bases separated the two germline ends. The CDR3 extends over 18 amino acids. Germline-derived CDR1 and CDR2 are SGDLS and YYNGEE.

This clone has just a few counts. The rearrangement uses TRBV2 and TRBJ1-4; D call uncertain. V was shortened by 0 bases and J by 10 bases, with 6 bases between the two germline ends. This CDR3 contains 12 residues. Germline CDR1 SNHLY, CDR2 FYNNEI. CDR3 DNA: TGTGCCAGCAGTGAAGCTCGAGGAAAACTGTTTTTT. Translated: CASSEARGKLFF. Filled out from reference TRBV2 and TRBJ1-4, the complete variable domain reads EPEVTQTPSHQVTQMGQEVILRCVPISNHLYFYWYRQILGQKVEFLVSFYNNEISEKSEIFDDQFSVERPDGSNFTLKIRSTKLEDSAMYFCASSEARGKLFFGSGTQLSVL.

The chain has TRBV4-1 and TRBJ2-5, with D possibly being TRBD1 (6 bases). CDR1 and CDR2 (germline): MGHRA, YSYEKL. The CDR3 sequence is 15 residues long. V lost 3 bases to trimming and J lost 1 base, with 12 bases between them. The CDR3 protein is CASSQFRRGQETQYF. The CDR3 region has the DNA TGCGCCAGCAGCCAGTTTCGCAGGGGCCAAGAGACCCAGTACTTC.

The rearrangement uses TRBV6-5 and TRBJ1-6, with D uncertain. The length of the CDR3 is 15 residues. Germline V gives CDR1 MNHEY, CDR2 SVGAGI. Trimming took off 5 bases at V and 8 bases at J, with 16 bases between the two ends. CDR3 loop: CASSTESLSDSPLHF. The DNA for the CDR3 is TGTGCCAGCAGTACTGAGTCCCTATCGGATTCACCCCTCCACTTT.

This sequence joins TRBV27 and TRBJ2-5, with D maybe TRBD2 (5 bases). Germline CDR1 and CDR2: MNHEY and SMNVEV (reference sequence). The CDR3 is made up of 12 amino acids. Trimming took off 2 bases at V and 6 bases at J, with 7 bases between the two ends. The CDR3 region is CASSLEGKTQYF. CDR3 nucleotide sequence: TGTGCCAGCAGTTTAGAGGGCAAGACCCAGTACTTC.

The V and J genes are TRBV7-9 and TRBJ2-1; the D gene is possibly TRBD2 (6 bases). The CDR3 extends over 16 amino acids. Germline V CDR1 and CDR2: SEHNR, FQNEAQ (reference sequence). V gave up 5 bases and J gave up 2 bases, with 16 bases separating them. The CDR3 sequence is CASSPGPAGTYNEQFF. The CDR3, as DNA: TGTGCCAGCAGCCCTGGGCCTGCGGGGACCTACAATGAGCAGTTCTTC.

This clone occurred a few times. V usage is TRBV4-1 and J usage is TRBJ2-7, with 10 nucleotides matching TRBD2. CDR3 length: 16 residues. CDR1 is MGHRA and CDR2 is YSYEKL in the germline V gene. The V gene end was trimmed by 4 bases and the J gene end by 6 bases; junction bases not matched to a gene: 12. CDR3 bases: TGCGCCAGCAGCCGACCCACAGCGGGGGGGGCCCCCGAGCAGTACTTC. Its protein is CASSRPTAGGAPEQYF.

This chain joins TRBV6-6 and TRBJ1-2, with no clear D. Per germline, CDR1 MNHNY and CDR2 SVGAGI (reference sequence). The CDR3 has 11 amino acids. The V gene lost 7 bases and the J gene lost 5 bases, with 8 bases spanning the gap. DNA of the CDR3: TGTGCCAGCACTAACCAATATGGCTACACCTTC. This gives the protein CASTNQYGYTF.

The chain uses TRBV29-1 and TRBJ1-5, with 7 bases lining up with TRBD1. V lost 5 bases, J lost 4 bases, and 5 bases stayed unmatched. CDR3 length: 13 residues. Germline-derived CDR1 and CDR2 are SQVTM and ANQGSEA. The CDR3 loop is CSVRGTENQPQHF. CDR3 coding DNA: TGCAGCGTTCGAGGGACAGAAAATCAGCCCCAGCATTTT.

This chain joins TRBV6-5 and TRBJ2-2, with 7 bases that match TRBD1. CDR1 is MNHEY, CDR2 SVGAGI, per germline. This CDR3 is 15 amino acids long. With 4 bases clipped from V and 0 bases from J, the junction kept 2 bases outside the gene matches. This chain's CDR3 is CASSFGTANTGELFF. DNA for the CDR3: TGTGCCAGCAGTTTCGGGACAGCGAACACCGGGGAGCTGTTTTTT.

This clone was observed once. The V gene is TRBV7-2, the J gene TRBJ2-7, with TRBD2 matching over 10 bases. V trimming: 6 bases; J trimming: 2 bases; junction bases outside the gene matches: 4. This CDR3 is 14 amino acids long. CDR1 and CDR2 (germline): SGHTA, FQGNSA. The CDR3 DNA follows: TGTGCCAGCAGTCTACTAGCGGGGCCCTACGAGCAGTACTTC. Its protein product is CASSLLAGPYEQYF.

V and J are TRBV5-1 and TRBJ2-7; D perhaps matches TRBD2 (6 bases). Germline-derived CDR1 and CDR2 are SGHRS and YFSETQ. CDR3 length: 15 amino acids. V lost 0 bases, J lost 0 bases, and 10 bases lay in between. The CDR3 coding sequence is TGCGCCAGCAGCTTGGGGAGGGGAATCTCCTACGAGCAGTACTTC. Its protein is CASSLGRGISYEQYF.

This clone has only a few counts. This chain joins TRBV7-9 and TRBJ1-5; 8 bases line up with TRBD1. The V gene end was trimmed by 2 bases and the J gene end by 6 bases; junction bases not matched to a gene: 3. The CDR3 consists of 14 residues. Germline V gene sequence: CDR1 SEHNR, CDR2 FQNEAQ (reference sequence). The CDR3 spells CASSLQGAGQPQHF. The DNA for the CDR3 is TGTGCCAGCAGCTTACAGGGGGCAGGTCAGCCCCAGCATTTT.

The genes are TRBV2 and TRBJ1-3; 11 bases are a match to TRBD1. The V gene end was trimmed by 10 bases and the J gene end by 4 bases; junction bases not matched to a gene: 3. The germline gives CDR1 SNHLY, CDR2 FYNNEI. The CDR3 contains 13 residues. The CDR3 region is CAIGQGAGNTIYF. The CDR3 DNA reads TGTGCCATCGGACAGGGGGCGGGAAACACCATATATTTT.

V usage is TRBV6-5 and J usage is TRBJ1-1; 12 nucleotides agree with TRBD1. The CDR3 extends over 15 amino acids. V trimming: 2 bases; J trimming: 6 bases; junction bases outside the gene matches: 4. CDR1 and CDR2 (germline): MNHEY, SVGAGI. Written as DNA, the CDR3 is TGTGCCAGCAGTTACGGGGGACAGGGGGCCTCTGAAGCTTTCTTT. Translated, it gives CASSYGGQGASEAFF.

The rearrangement links TRBV27 to TRBJ2-5, with TRBD1 matching 7 bases. Germline-derived CDR1 and CDR2 are MNHEY and SMNVEV (reference sequence). Trimming at V came to 2 bases and at J to 2 bases, leaving 5 bases not matched to a gene. The CDR3 spans 15 residues. The CDR3 reads CASSLTGTAQETQYF. The CDR3 DNA reads as TGTGCCAGCAGTTTAACAGGGACAGCGCAAGAGACCCAGTACTTC.

This clone occurred once. The rearrangement uses TRBV10-3 and TRBJ2-7; possibly TRBD2 for D (5 bases). CDR1 and CDR2 from the germline V gene are ENHRY and SYGVKD. The V gene lost 3 bases and the J gene lost 3 bases, with 9 bases spanning the gap. The CDR3 runs 13 residues. The CDR3 DNA follows: TGTGCCATCAGTGAACGGGGATTCTACGAGCAGTACTTC. Protein: CAISERGFYEQYF.

This clone was detected only a few times. V gene TRBV7-6 combines with J gene TRBJ2-1, with a possible D match to TRBD1 (5 bases). Per germline, CDR1 SGHVS and CDR2 FNYEAQ. Trimming took off 5 bases at V and 9 bases at J, with 14 bases between the two ends. CDR3 length: 13 amino acids. In DNA form, the CDR3 reads TGTGCCAGCAGCCCTGTAGGGGTCCCTGAGCAGTTCTTC. Residues: CASSPVGVPEQFF.

The table lists this clone with a count of one. The V call is TRBV10-1, the J call TRBJ1-5; no definite D call. V lost 2 bases to trimming and J lost 4 bases, with 9 bases between them. This CDR3 is 14 amino acids long. CDR1 WNHNN and CDR2 SYGVQD come from the germline V gene (reference sequence). In DNA, the CDR3 is TGCGCCAGCAGTGAGGGAGGCCAGAATCAGCCCCAGCATTTT. Translated: CASSEGGQNQPQHF.